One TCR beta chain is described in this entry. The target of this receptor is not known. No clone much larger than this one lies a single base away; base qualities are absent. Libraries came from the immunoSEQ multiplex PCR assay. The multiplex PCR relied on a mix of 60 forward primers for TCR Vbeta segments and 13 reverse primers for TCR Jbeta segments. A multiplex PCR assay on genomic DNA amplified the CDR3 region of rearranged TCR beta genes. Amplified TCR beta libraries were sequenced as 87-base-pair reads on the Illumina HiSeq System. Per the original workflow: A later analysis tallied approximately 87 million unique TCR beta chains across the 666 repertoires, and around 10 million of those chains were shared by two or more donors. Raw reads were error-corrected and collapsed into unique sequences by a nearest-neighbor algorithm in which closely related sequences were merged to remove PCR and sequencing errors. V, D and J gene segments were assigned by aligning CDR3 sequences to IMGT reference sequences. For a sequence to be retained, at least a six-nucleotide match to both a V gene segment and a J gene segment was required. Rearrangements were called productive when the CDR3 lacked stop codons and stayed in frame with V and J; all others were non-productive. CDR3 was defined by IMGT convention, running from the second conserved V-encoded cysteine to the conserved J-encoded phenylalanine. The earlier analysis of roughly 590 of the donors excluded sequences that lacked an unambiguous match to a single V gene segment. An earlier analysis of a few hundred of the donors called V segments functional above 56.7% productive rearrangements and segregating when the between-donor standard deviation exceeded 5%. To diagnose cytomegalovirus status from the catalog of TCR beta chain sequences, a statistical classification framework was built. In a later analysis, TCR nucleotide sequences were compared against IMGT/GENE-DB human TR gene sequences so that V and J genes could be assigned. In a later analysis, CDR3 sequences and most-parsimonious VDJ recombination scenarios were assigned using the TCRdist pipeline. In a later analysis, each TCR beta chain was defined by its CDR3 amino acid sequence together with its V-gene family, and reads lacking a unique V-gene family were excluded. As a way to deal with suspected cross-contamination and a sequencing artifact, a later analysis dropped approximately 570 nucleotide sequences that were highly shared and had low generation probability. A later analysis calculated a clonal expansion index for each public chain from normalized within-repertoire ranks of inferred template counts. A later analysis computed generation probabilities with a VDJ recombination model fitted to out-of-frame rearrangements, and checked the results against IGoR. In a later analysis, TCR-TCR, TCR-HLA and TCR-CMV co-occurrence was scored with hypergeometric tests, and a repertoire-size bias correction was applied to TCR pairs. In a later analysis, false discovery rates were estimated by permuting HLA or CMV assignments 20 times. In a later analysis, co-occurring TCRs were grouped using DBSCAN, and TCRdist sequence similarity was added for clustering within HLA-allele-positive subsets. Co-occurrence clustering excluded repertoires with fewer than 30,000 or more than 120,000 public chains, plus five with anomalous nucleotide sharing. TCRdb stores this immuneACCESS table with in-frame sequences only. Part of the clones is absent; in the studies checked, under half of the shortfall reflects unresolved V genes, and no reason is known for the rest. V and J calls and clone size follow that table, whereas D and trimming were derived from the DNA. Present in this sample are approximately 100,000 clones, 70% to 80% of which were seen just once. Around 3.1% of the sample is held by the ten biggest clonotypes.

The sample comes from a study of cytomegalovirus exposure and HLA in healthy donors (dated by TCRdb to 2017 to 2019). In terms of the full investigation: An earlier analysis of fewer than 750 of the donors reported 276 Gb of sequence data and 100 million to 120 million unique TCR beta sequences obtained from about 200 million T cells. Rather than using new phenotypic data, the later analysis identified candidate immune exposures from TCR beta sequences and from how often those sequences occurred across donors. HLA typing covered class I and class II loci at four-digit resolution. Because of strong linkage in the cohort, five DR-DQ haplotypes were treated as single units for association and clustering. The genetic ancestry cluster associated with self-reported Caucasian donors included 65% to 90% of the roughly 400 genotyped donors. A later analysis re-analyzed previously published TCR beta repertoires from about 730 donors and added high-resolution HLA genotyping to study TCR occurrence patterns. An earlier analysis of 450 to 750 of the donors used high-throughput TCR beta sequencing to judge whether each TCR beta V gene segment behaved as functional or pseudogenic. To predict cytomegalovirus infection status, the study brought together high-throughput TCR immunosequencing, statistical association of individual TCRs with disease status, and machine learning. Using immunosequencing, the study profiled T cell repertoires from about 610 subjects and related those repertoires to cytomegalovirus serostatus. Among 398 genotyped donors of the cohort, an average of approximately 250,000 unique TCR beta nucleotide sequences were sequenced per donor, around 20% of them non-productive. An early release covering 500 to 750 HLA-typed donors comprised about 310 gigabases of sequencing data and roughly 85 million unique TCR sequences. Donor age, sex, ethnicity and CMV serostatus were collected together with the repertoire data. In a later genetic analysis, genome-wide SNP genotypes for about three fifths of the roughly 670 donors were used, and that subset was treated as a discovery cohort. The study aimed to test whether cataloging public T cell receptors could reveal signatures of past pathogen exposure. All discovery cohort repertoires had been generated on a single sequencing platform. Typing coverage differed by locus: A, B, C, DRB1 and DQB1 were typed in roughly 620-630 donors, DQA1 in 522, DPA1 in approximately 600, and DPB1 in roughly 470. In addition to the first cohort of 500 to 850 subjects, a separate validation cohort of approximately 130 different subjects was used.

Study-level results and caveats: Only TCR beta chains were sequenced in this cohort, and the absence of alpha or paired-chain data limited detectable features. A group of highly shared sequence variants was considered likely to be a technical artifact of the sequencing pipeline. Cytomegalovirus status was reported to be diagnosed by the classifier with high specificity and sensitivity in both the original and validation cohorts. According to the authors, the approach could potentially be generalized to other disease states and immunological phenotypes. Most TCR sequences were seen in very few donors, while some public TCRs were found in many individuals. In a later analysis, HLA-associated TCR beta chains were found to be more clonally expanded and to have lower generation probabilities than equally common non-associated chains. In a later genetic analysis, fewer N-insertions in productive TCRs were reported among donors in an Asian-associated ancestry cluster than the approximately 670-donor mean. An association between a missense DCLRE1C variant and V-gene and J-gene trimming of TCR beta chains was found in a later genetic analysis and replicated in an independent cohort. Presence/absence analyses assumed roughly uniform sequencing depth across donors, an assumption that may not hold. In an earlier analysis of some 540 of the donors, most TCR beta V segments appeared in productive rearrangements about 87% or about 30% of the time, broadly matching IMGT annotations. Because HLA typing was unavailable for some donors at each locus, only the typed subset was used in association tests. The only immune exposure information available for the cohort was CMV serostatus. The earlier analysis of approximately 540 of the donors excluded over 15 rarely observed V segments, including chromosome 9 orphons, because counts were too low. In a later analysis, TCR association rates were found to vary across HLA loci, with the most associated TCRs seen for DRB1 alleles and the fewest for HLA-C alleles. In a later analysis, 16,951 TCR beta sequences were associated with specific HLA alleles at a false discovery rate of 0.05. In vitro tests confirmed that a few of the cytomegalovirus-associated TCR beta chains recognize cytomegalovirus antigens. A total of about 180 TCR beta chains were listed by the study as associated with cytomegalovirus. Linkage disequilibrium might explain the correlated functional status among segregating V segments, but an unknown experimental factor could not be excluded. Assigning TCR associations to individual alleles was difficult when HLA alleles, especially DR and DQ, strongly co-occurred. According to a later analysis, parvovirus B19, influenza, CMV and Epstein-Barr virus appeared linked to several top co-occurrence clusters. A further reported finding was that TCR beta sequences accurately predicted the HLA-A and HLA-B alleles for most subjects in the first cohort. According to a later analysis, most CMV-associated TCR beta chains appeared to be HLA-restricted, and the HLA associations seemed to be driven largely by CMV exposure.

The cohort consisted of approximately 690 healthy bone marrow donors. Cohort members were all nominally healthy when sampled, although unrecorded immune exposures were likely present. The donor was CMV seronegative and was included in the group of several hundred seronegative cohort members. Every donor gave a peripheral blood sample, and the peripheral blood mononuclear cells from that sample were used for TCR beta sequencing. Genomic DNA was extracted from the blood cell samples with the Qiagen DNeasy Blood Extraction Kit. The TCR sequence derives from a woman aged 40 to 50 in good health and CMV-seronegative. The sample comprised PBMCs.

CDR3 region: CASSLDTGMYNEQFF. DNA sequence: TGTGCCAGCAGCTTAGACACAGGGATGTACAATGAGCAGTTCTTC. The sequence links TRBV7-2 to TRBJ2-1, and possibly TRBD1, on 6 matching bases. Reading the germline V gene gives CDR1 SGHTA and CDR2 FQGNSA. The CDR3 runs 15 residues from the cysteine to the phenylalanine. Just CDR3 DNA is preserved here, 45 bases in frame from base 1. V and J are truncated by 1 base and 4 bases respectively, leaving an intervening sequence of 11 bases.